The following is a T cell receptor (beta chain) sequence with its context. Antigen: not known. An Oncomine TCR Beta short-read assay was used to sequence the DNA from cultured CD4+ T cells. TCRdb reprocessed the PCR reads via MiXCR and lists one record per CDR3 protein. The repertoire holds roughly 7,000 distinct CDR3 sequences, about 70% seen once, with around 17% in the top ten. This specimen belongs to a study of vaccination and CD4 T cells after COVID-19. The germline V gene has CDR1 SEHNR and CDR2 FQNEAQ (reference sequence). This CDR3 contains 14 residues. The V gene lost 1 base and the J gene lost 6 bases, with 12 bases spanning the gap. Treatment given: approximately nine-day PBMC culture with coronavirus spike peptide pools or control peptides (ViraFEST assay). Investigators isolated CD4+ T cells by negative selection after roughly 10 days of culture.

The chain uses TRBV7-9 and TRBJ1-1; D not certain. The source material was CD4+ T cells from blood, cultured in vitro. The TCR originated in a human donor who had recovered from COVID-19. The CDR3 region is CASSLGTSGAEAFF. Written as DNA, the CDR3 is TGTGCCAGCAGCTTAGGAACCTCCGGAGCTGAAGCTTTCTTT.